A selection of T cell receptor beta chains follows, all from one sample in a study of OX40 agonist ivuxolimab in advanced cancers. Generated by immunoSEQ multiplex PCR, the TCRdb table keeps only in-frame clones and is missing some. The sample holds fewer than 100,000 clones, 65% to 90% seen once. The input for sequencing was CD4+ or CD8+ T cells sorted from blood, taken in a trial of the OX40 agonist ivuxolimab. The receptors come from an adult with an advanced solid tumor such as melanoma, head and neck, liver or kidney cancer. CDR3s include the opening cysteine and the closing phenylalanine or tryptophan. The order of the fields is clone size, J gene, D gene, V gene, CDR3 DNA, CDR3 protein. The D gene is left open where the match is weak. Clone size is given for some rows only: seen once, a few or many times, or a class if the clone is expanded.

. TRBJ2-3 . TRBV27 TGTGCCAGCAGTTTTTTGGGCAGGCAGACCTGGGGCACAGATACGCAGTATTTT CASSFLGRQTWGTDTQYF
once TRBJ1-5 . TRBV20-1 TGCAGTGCTAGTACATCAACCCAGCATTTT CSASTSTQHF
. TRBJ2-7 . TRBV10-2 TGCGCCAGCAGTGACGAGGGGCTGGGCGAGCAGTACTTC CASSDEGLGEQYF
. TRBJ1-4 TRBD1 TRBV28 TGTGCCAGCAGTTTATCGGACAGGGACAAACTGTTTTTT CASSLSDRDKLFF
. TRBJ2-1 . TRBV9 TGTGCCAGCAGCGTAGAGGCAGCCCGCTCCTACAATGAGCAGTTCTTC CASSVEAARSYNEQFF
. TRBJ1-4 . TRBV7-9 TGTGCCAGCAGCTTAGAATGGGCAGGGGAAGGTGAAAAACTGTTTTTT CASSLEWAGEGEKLFF
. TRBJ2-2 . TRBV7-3 TGTGCCAGCAGCGTCGACTTTTTCGGGGAGCTGTTTTTT CASSVDFFGELFF
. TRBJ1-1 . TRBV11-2 TGTGCCAGCAGCTTAGCGGGTGACGGACGAAAAGCTTTCTTT CASSLAGDGRKAFF
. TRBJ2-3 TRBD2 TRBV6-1 TGTGCCAGCGGTTGGGGGGGGGAAACAGATACGCAGTATTTT CASGWGGETDTQYF
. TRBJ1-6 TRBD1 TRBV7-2 TGTGCCAGCAGCTTAGAGACAGGGAGTAATTCACCCCTCCACTTT CASSLETGSNSPLHF
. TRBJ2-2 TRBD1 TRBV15 TGTGCCACCAGGACAGGGGGAGACACCGGGGAGCTGTTTTTT CATRTGGDTGELFF
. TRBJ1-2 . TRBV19 TGTGCCAGTAGTACCCCCGGGGGGGAAATTAACTATGGCTACACCTTC CASSTPGGEINYGYTF
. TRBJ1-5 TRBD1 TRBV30 TGTGCCTGGAATGGCAGGGGGAATCAGCCCCAGCATTTT CAWNGRGNQPQHF
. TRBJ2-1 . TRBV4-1 TGCGCCAGCAGCCAAGAAGGGTGGCTCTACAATGAGCAGTTCTTC CASSQEGWLYNEQFF
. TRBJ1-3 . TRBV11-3 TGTGCCAGCAGCTTTGGCTCTGGAAACACCATATATTTT CASSFGSGNTIYF
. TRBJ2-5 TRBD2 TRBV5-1 TGCGCCAGCAGCTTGGCTAGCGGGGGGGCCGAGACCCAGTACTTC CASSLASGGAETQYF
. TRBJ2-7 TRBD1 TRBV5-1 TGCGCCAGCAGCTTTGGACAGGGGACCTACGAGCAGTACTTC CASSFGQGTYEQYF